The present TCR beta chain was sequenced within a study of T cell repertoires in cytomegalovirus infection. TCRdb recomputed calls from the reads with MiXCR, one row per CDR3 protein. The repertoire holds roughly 920,000 distinct CDR3 sequences, with around 29% as singletons. For this clonotype: Its specificity is not known.

Trimming at V came to 6 bases and at J to 1 base, leaving 8 bases not matched to a gene. CDR1 SEHNR and CDR2 FQNEAQ come from the germline V gene (reference sequence). This CDR3 has 15 amino acids. The chain couples TRBV7-9 to TRBJ2-5, with 7 bases fitting TRBD1. Sequencing was performed on cultured CD8+ T cells from PBMCs, taken from culture after CMV antigen stimulation. The sequence was obtained from a human donor in good health (CMV status not recorded). Some clones in this sample may be carry-over from other donors' samples. The CDR3, as DNA: TGTGCCAGCAGGGGTGTACAGGGGTTCCAAGAGACCCAGTACTTC. This encodes CASRGVQGFQETQYF.